These 30 T cell receptor beta chains share one sample of origin, sequenced in a study of identical twins. Using its own MiXCR run on the 5' RACE reads, TCRdb lists one record per CDR3 protein. The repertoire holds 1.5 million to 2 million distinct CDR3 sequences, more than 30% seen once, with 0.27% in the top ten. Sequenced input: cord blood. All receptors derive from a newborn girl in good health.

The chain recombines TRBV13 with TRBJ1-6; 8 bases are shared with TRBD1. The V segment lost 3 bases and the J segment 12 bases; nucleotides outside the gene matches: 4. This CDR3 has 13 residues. Germline CDR1 PRHDT, CDR2 FYEKMQ (reference sequence). The CDR3 spells CASSFGQGRPLHF. Here the CDR3 DNA reads TGTGCCAGCAGCTTTGGACAGGGAAGACCCCTCCACTTT.

The chain recombines TRBV6-1 with TRBJ1-5; D is uncertain. The V end was cut by 3 bases, the J end by 10 bases, with 13 bases between. Germline V gene sequence: CDR1 MNHNS, CDR2 SASEGT. CDR3 length: 13 amino acids. This chain's CDR3 is CASSEGPVVPQHF. As DNA, the CDR3 is TGTGCCAGCAGTGAGGGCCCGGTGGTTCCCCAGCATTTT.

This chain joins TRBV12-3 or TRBV12-4 and TRBJ2-1; D tentatively fits TRBD1 or TRBD2 (6 bases each). The CDR3 consists of 13 residues. Trimming removed 3 bases at V and 6 bases at J, with 9 bases between. The CDR3 DNA is TGTGCCAGCAGTTTTAGGGGGGTCAATGAGCAGTTCTTC. Encoded protein: CASSFRGVNEQFF.

This clonotype showed up just a few times. This sequence joins TRBV3-1 and TRBJ2-3, with D possibly being TRBD1 or TRBD2 (6 bases each). The CDR3 totals 13 residues. Germline values: CDR1 LGHDT, CDR2 YNNKEL (reference sequence). V lost 0 bases and J 10 bases, leaving 11 bases between the germline ends. The DNA of the CDR3 is TGTGCCAGCAGCCAAGATCGAGGGGGGCCGCAGTATTTT. Translation gives CASSQDRGGPQYF.

This clonotype was recorded many times. Mismatch with germline at one junction end may stem from a read error. V usage is TRBV4-1 and J usage is TRBJ2-7; TRBD1 matches at 10 bases. The CDR3 length is 14 residues. CDR1 MGHRA and CDR2 YSYEKL come from the germline V gene. The CDR3 bases are TGTGCCAGCAGCCAAGACAGGGGGCCCTACGAGCAGTACTTC. Its translation: CASSQDRGPYEQYF.

The rearrangement uses TRBV10-1 and TRBJ2-3; 8 bases match TRBD1. The CDR3 has 15 residues. The junction had 6 bases not matched to a gene; V was cut back by 4 bases and J by 3 bases. CDR1 and CDR2 (germline): WNHNN, SYGVQD (reference sequence). The CDR3 DNA reads as TGCGCCAGCAGTGGGACAGGGTCCGGGACAGATACGCAGTATTTT. Translated: CASSGTGSGTDTQYF.

This clonotype was counted a few times. This chain uses TRBV6-1 with TRBJ2-4, with D uncertain. Germline V gene lookup returns CDR1 MNHNS and CDR2 SASEGT. This CDR3 has 13 residues. Trimming shortened V by 9 bases and J by 4 bases, and 13 bases separated the two germline ends. CDR3 amino acids: CASTQDDKNIQYF. CDR3 nucleotide sequence: TGTGCCAGTACTCAGGACGATAAAAACATTCAGTACTTC.

The CDR3 is CASRELAGVTYEQYF. DNA for the CDR3: TGTGCCAGCAGAGAACTAGCGGGTGTTACCTACGAGCAGTACTTC. This chain uses TRBV28 with TRBJ2-7, with TRBD2 matching 9 bases. With 6 bases clipped from V and 2 bases from J, the junction kept 8 bases outside the gene matches. Germline V gene lookup returns CDR1 MDHEN and CDR2 SYDVKM. The CDR3 is 15 residues long.

This clonotype has a handful of counts. The gene calls are TRBV10-1 and TRBJ2-7, with D possibly TRBD2 on 5 matching bases. The CDR3 covers 12 residues. The germline V gene has CDR1 WNHNN and CDR2 SYGVQD (reference sequence). The V end was cut by 3 bases, the J end by 6 bases, with 9 bases between. The CDR3 loop reads CASSDPGFEQYF. In DNA form, the CDR3 reads TGCGCCAGCAGTGATCCGGGATTCGAGCAGTACTTC.

The chain combines TRBV7-2 with TRBJ2-7; D might be TRBD2 (6 bases). Between the trimmed V and J ends, which lost 1 base and 0 bases, there was a span of 10 bases. The CDR3 totals 15 residues. From germline, CDR1 is SGHTA and CDR2 FQGNSA. The CDR3 nucleotides are TGTGCCAGCAGCTTAGGGGTTAGCGGCTCCTACGAGCAGTACTTC. Amino acids: CASSLGVSGSYEQYF.

The chain employs TRBV28 and TRBJ1-5, with D unresolved. The CDR3 has 14 amino acids. Between the trimmed V and J ends, which lost 3 bases and 0 bases, there was a span of 6 bases. The germline V gene has CDR1 MDHEN and CDR2 SYDVKM. The CDR3 DNA follows: TGTGCCAGCAGTTTCGACGTTAGCAATCAGCCCCAGCATTTT. Translated: CASSFDVSNQPQHF.

The chain is built from TRBV5-1 and TRBJ2-7; no reliable D call. Trimming shortened V by 4 bases and J by 3 bases, and 8 bases separated the two germline ends. Looked up from germline, CDR1 is SGHRS and CDR2 is YFSETQ. The CDR3 runs 12 residues. The DNA of the CDR3 is TGCGCCAGCAGCGACCCGTTCTACGAGCAGTACTTC. It encodes CASSDPFYEQYF.

This clonotype was counted between two and nine times. The chain uses TRBV28 and TRBJ2-1, with TRBD2 identical over 11 bases. The germline CDR1 and CDR2 sequences are MDHEN and SYDVKM. CDR3 size: 19 residues. Trimming at V came to 3 bases and at J to 2 bases, leaving 12 bases not matched to a gene. CDR3 in DNA: TGTGCCAGCAGTTTTGGGGGTTGGGGACTAGCGGATCCCTACAATGAGCAGTTCTTC. It codes for CASSFGGWGLADPYNEQFF. Using reference TRBV28 and TRBJ2-1 for the parts outside the CDR3, the full variable domain is DVKVTQSSRYLVKRTGEKVFLECVQDMDHENMFWYRQDPGLGLRLIYFSYDVKMKEKGDIPEGYSVSREKKERFSLILESASTNQTSMYLCASSFGGWGLADPYNEQFFGPGTRLTVL.

This clonotype appeared a few times. The chain recombines TRBV12-3 or TRBV12-4 with TRBJ2-1, with TRBD2 matching over 8 bases. The length of the CDR3 is 13 residues. V lost 5 bases to trimming and J lost 7 bases; unmatched junction nucleotides: 4. The CDR3 sequence is CASSAGGGNEQFF. In DNA, the CDR3 is TGTGCCAGCAGTGCGGGGGGTGGTAATGAGCAGTTCTTC.

The CDR3 reads CASRAPGQSRVGYTF. CDR3 nucleotides: TGCGCCTCCAGAGCCCCCGGACAGTCCCGAGTCGGCTACACCTTC. The J gene is TRBJ1-2, the V gene TRBV4-1; a possible D gene is TRBD1 (6 bases). The CDR3 spans 15 residues. The germline gives CDR1 MGHRA, CDR2 YSYEKL. With 11 bases removed from V and 8 bases from J, the gap between germline ends came to 27 bases.

This clonotype was observed a handful of times. This chain joins TRBV6-5 and TRBJ2-1; 8 bases align to TRBD2. V shed 2 bases, J shed 3 bases, and the junction held 6 bases outside the gene matches. CDR1 MNHEY and CDR2 SVGAGI come from the germline V gene. The CDR3 extends over 16 amino acids. CDR3 sequence: CASSYGTSPYYNEQFF. DNA for the CDR3: TGTGCCAGCAGTTACGGGACTAGTCCCTACTACAATGAGCAGTTCTTC.

This clonotype was observed a handful of times. The rearrangement links TRBV28 to TRBJ1-5, with 8 positions matching TRBD1. Germline V gene data show CDR1 as MDHEN and CDR2 as SYDVKM. Trimming removed 5 bases from V and 1 base from J; junction bases left unmatched: 10. This CDR3 is built from 17 residues. CDR3 region: CASSPLAQGASNQPQHF. CDR3 bases: TGTGCCAGCAGTCCCCTCGCTCAGGGGGCAAGCAATCAGCCCCAGCATTTT.

There are a few counts of this clonotype. The chain couples TRBV20-1 to TRBJ2-5; D is ambiguous. CDR1 is DFQATT and CDR2 is SNEGSKA in the germline V gene (reference sequence). This CDR3 is built from 11 residues. The V end was cut by 6 bases, the J end by 2 bases, with 7 bases between. This chain's CDR3 is CSAVGQETQYF. CDR3 nucleotide sequence: TGCAGTGCGGTGGGTCAAGAGACCCAGTACTTC.

The sample holds a few counts of this clonotype. This rearrangement joins TRBV5-1 to TRBJ2-5, with 10 positions matching TRBD2. Trimming cost V 4 bases and J 5 bases; bases outside gene matches: 8. Germline assignment: CDR1 SGHRS and CDR2 YFSETQ. CDR3 length: 15 residues. CDR3 in amino acids: CASSALAGVMETQYF. The CDR3 coding sequence is TGCGCCAGCAGCGCTCTAGCGGGAGTCATGGAGACCCAGTACTTC.

This clonotype occurred a few times. The gene calls are TRBV28 and TRBJ2-5; D may be TRBD1 or TRBD2 (5 bases each). The CDR3 loop spans 12 amino acids. V was shortened by 6 bases and J by 5 bases, with 10 bases between the two germline ends. The germline CDR1 and CDR2 sequences are MDHEN and SYDVKM. Here the CDR3 reads CASSWGLETQYF. As DNA, the CDR3 is TGTGCCAGCAGCTGGGGGTTGGAGACCCAGTACTTC.

This clonotype appeared a few times. A read error may produce the germline difference seen at one junction end. The V and J genes are TRBV24-1 and TRBJ2-1; 8 bases line up with TRBD2. Germline V gene lookup returns CDR1 KGHDR and CDR2 SFDVKD. The CDR3 length is 13 residues. DNA for the CDR3: TGTGCCACCCATAGCGGGACCTACAATGAGCAGGTCTTC. As protein: CATHSGTYNEQVF.

This clonotype was recorded at least ten times. The rearrangement uses TRBV12-3 or TRBV12-4 and TRBJ2-2; no reliable D call. V lost 3 bases and J 6 bases, leaving 2 bases between the germline ends. The CDR3 runs to 11 residues. The CDR3 is CASSFSGELFF. As DNA, the CDR3 is TGTGCCAGCAGTTTCTCCGGGGAGCTGTTTTTT.

The V gene is TRBV27, the J gene TRBJ1-2; 12 bases line up with TRBD1. Germline trimming cut 0 bases from V and 2 bases from J; bases unmatched to any gene: 13. The germline V gene has CDR1 MNHEY and CDR2 SMNVEV (reference sequence). This CDR3 contains 20 residues. In DNA form, the CDR3 reads TGTGCCAGCAGTTTATCCGGGTTGGGACAGGGGGCGCGCCCGAACTATGGCTACACCTTC. This gives the protein CASSLSGLGQGARPNYGYTF.

V and J are TRBV4-2 and TRBJ2-1, with TRBD2 identical over 7 bases. Germline V gives CDR1 LGHNA, CDR2 YNFKEQ. CDR3 length: 17 residues. V was clipped by 0 bases and J by 1 base; unmatched bases: 6. CDR3 sequence reads: CASSQDAGLQSYNEQFF. CDR3 coding DNA: TGTGCCAGCAGCCAAGATGCGGGACTACAATCCTACAATGAGCAGTTCTTC.

This clonotype came up a few times. The chain carries TRBV20-1 and TRBJ2-5; TRBD1 or TRBD2 may be the D gene (5 bases each). The germline V gene encodes CDR1 DFQATT and CDR2 SNEGSKA (reference sequence). Trimming removed 6 bases from V and 4 bases from J, with 18 bases in between. The CDR3 sequence is 14 residues long. CDR3 region: CSAPTLDGGETQYF. The CDR3 DNA reads as TGCAGTGCCCCTACTCTAGATGGGGGAGAGACCCAGTACTTC.

This clonotype was seen a few times. The chain joins TRBV15 to TRBJ1-4; unclear D gene. The germline V gene encodes CDR1 LNHNV and CDR2 YYDKDF (reference sequence). V was cut by 0 bases and J by 4 bases, with 12 bases left in between. This CDR3 region has 16 residues. CDR3 nucleotide sequence: TGTGCCACCAGCAGAGATCTCTCGGTCGGTAATGAAAAACTGTTTTTT. This gives the protein CATSRDLSVGNEKLFF.

This chain links TRBV7-2 with TRBJ1-1; tentatively, D is TRBD1 (5 bases). CDR3 length: 16 amino acids. The V gene's germline CDR1 is SGHTA and CDR2 FQGNSA. Trimming left V 1 base short and J 1 base short, with 13 bases between. Here the CDR3 reads CASSLDGGWENTEAFF. CDR3 nucleotides: TGTGCCAGCAGCTTAGATGGGGGATGGGAGAACACTGAAGCTTTCTTT.

This clonotype was recorded a few times. The J gene is TRBJ2-5, the V gene TRBV3-1, with a tentative D call TRBD2 (6 bases). The CDR3 has 16 residues. Per the germline V gene, CDR1 is LGHDT and CDR2 is YNNKEL (reference sequence). V lost 3 bases and J 3 bases, leaving 17 bases between the germline ends. The CDR3 nucleotides are TGTGCCAGCAGCCAGACCAGACTAGTCCTTAAAGAGACCCAGTACTTC. It yields the protein CASSQTRLVLKETQYF.

A few counts support this clonotype. This chain joins TRBV6-6 and TRBJ2-1; TRBD2 matches 11 bases. Trimming removed 2 bases from V and 6 bases from J; junction bases left unmatched: 3. Germline V gene data show CDR1 as MNHNY and CDR2 as SVGAGI (reference sequence). The CDR3 extends over 15 amino acids. The CDR3 region is CASSYRLAGSNEQFF. In DNA form, the CDR3 reads TGTGCCAGCAGTTACAGACTAGCGGGGTCCAATGAGCAGTTCTTC.

The rearrangement links TRBV20-1 to TRBJ2-7; 7 bases are a match to TRBD2. V lost 4 bases to trimming and J lost 0 bases; unmatched junction nucleotides: 3. The V gene's germline CDR1 is DFQATT and CDR2 SNEGSKA (reference sequence). This CDR3 has 13 amino acids. CDR3 region: CSATSGNSYEQYF. The CDR3 nucleotides are TGCAGTGCTACTAGCGGCAACTCCTACGAGCAGTACTTC.